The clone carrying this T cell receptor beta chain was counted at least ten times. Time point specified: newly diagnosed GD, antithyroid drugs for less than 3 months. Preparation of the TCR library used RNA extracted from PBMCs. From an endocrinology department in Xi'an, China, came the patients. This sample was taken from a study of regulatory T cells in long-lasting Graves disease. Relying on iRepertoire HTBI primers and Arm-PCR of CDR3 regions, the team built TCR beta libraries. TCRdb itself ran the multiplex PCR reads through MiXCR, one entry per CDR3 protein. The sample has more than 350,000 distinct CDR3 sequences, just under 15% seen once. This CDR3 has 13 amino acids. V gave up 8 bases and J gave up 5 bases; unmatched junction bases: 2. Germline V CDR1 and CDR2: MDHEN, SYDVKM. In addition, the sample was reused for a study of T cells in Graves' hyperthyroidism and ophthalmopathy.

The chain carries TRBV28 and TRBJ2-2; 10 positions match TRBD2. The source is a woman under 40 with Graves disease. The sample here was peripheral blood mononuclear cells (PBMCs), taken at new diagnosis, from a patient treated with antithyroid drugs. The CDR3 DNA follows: TGTGCCAGCCCTAGCGGGAGAACCGGGGAGCTGTTTTTT. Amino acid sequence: CASPSGRTGELFF.